This T cell receptor beta chain originates from a study of beta chain features in type 1 diabetes. Study-wide results and caveats: The study found moderately but significantly shorter TCRB CDR3s in all four CD4+ subsets of Type 1 diabetes patients.

In regard to this clone: What it binds is not known.

Isolated RNA was reverse transcribed in full, so expressed TCRB transcripts were sequenced. Profiled with immunoSEQ multiplex PCR; TCRdb holds only in-frame clones, not every one. Of approximately 240,000 clones in the sample, 16% were seen once. V gave up 4 bases and J gave up 1 base; unmatched junction bases: 4. This CDR3 has 14 amino acids. From germline, CDR1 is SGHRS and CDR2 YFSETQ. The TCR originated in a man between 25 and 39 years old with type 1 diabetes. Sequencing used naive CD4+ T cells from blood. The V and J genes are TRBV5-1 and TRBJ2-7; 8 bases agree with TRBD1. CDR3 amino acids: CASSPGQGSYEQYF. CDR3 coding DNA: TGCGCCAGCAGCCCTGGACAGGGTTCCTACGAGCAGTACTTC.